The rows below give T cell receptor beta chains drawn from one sample of a study of T-cell reconstitution after alpha-beta-depleted transplantation in children. A single record per CDR3 protein comes from TCRdb applying MiXCR to the PCR reads. The repertoire holds about 500,000 distinct CDR3 sequences, with over 25% as singletons. Source: PBMCs from the stem cell graft donor, taken from the stem cell graft. The receptors stem from a human donor who donated a stem cell graft to a child with aplastic anemia. The CDR3 runs from the conserved cysteine through the conserved F or W. Fields, in order: J gene, V gene, CDR3 protein.

>TRBJ2-1|TRBV29-1
CSVVSGGSYNEQFF
>TRBJ2-1|TRBV30
CAWSGLAHEQFF
>TRBJ2-1|TRBV6-4
CASSPKRGVFNEQFF
>TRBJ1-1|TRBV5-1
CASSHLNTGAEAFF
>TRBJ1-6|TRBV27
CASSSEQGYNSPLHF
>TRBJ2-3|TRBV7-2
CASSLLTGGDTQYF
>TRBJ1-2|TRBV19
CASSIRAGQALNYGYTF
>TRBJ1-1|TRBV10-3
CAISESGTMNTEAFF
>TRBJ2-1|TRBV4-3
CASSQVPGRGEQFF
>TRBJ1-5|TRBV25-1
CASSLLLLVPGPSDSYSNQPQHF
>TRBJ1-3|TRBV29-1
CSVTGDSGNTIYF
>TRBJ1-2|TRBV28
CASRPTGQGGRGYTF
>TRBJ2-1|TRBV5-1
CASSGGQGGNEQFF
>TRBJ1-1|TRBV29-1
CSVDRGARAFF
>TRBJ2-3|TRBV28
CASDKGLAGEDTQYF
>TRBJ2-1|TRBV3-1
CASSPEPGDEQFF
>TRBJ1-1|TRBV12-3/TRBV12-4
CASSLGQGGAEAFF
>TRBJ1-5|TRBV30
CAWSNGDLGPQHF
>TRBJ2-2|TRBV5-1
CASSADGRTGELFF
>TRBJ2-1|TRBV7-3
CASSLTGGLAGGEQFF
>TRBJ2-1|TRBV6-4
CASSDFNGAGAGDEQFF
>TRBJ1-2|TRBV5-1
CASSRGDKERGGYTF
>TRBJ2-2|TRBV12-5
CASALTGDTGELFF
>TRBJ2-5|TRBV9
CASSVARNQETQYF
>TRBJ1-1|TRBV20-1
CSASRGIRDGEAFF
>TRBJ1-5|TRBV18
CASSPGTGVQPQHF
>TRBJ2-3|TRBV6-5
CASRHLAGGPTDTQYF
>TRBJ2-7|TRBV11-2
CASRPSGAAYEQYF
>TRBJ2-3|TRBV29-1
CSVLPQDTQYF
>TRBJ2-1|TRBV4-2
CASSQDLTPTYNEQFF
>TRBJ1-4|TRBV2
CASNEVLAGVEKLFF
>TRBJ1-1|TRBV5-1
CASSLDRGFSVAFF
>TRBJ2-1|TRBV20-1
CSARGLAGEQFF
>TRBJ2-1|TRBV12-3/TRBV12-4
CASSPPSEGIRFF
>TRBJ1-1|TRBV5-1
CASSTRDRGRERAFF
>TRBJ1-2|TRBV5-1
CASSVGGRDYGYTF
>TRBJ1-6|TRBV5-1
CASSLQGKGNSPLHF